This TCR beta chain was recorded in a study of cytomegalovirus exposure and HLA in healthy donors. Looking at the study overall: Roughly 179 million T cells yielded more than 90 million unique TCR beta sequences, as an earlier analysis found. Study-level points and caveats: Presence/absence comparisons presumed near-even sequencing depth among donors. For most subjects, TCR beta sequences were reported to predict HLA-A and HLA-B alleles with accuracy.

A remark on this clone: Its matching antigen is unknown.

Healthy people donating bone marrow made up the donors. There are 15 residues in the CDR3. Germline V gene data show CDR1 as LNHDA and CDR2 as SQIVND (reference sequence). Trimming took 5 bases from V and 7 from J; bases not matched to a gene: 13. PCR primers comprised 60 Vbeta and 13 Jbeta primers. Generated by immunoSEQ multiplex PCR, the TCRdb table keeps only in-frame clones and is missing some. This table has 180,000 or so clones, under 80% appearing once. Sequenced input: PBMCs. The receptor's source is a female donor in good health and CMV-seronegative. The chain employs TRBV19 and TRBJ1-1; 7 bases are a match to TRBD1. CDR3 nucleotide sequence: TGTGCCAGTAGTCCGCGGGACAGCCTTCCAGTTGAAGCTTTCTTT. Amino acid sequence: CASSPRDSLPVEAFF.